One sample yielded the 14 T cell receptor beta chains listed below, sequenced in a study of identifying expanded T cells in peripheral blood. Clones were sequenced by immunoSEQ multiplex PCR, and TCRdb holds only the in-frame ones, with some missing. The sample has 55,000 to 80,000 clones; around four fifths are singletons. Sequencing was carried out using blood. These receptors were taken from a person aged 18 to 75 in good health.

The CDR3: CASTIAGGGPKAKNIQYF. CDR3 sequence (DNA): TGTGCCAGCACCATAGCGGGAGGAGGGCCTAAAGCCAAAAACATTCAGTACTTC. The chain uses TRBV21-1 and TRBJ2-4; the tabulated D call, TRBD2, remains unverified against the DNA. TRBV21-1 is described as a pseudogene. The CDR3 extends over 18 amino acids.

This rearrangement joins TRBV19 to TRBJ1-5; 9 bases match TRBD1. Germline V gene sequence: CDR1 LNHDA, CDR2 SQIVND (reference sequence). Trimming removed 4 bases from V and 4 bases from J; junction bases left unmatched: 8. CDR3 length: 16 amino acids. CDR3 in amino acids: CASSTVDRGSNQPQHF. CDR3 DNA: TGTGCCAGTAGTACAGTTGACAGGGGGTCTAATCAGCCCCAGCATTTT.

The CDR3 protein is CASSFQGRRVTEAFF. The CDR3 region has the DNA TGTGCCAGCAGTTTCCAGGGGAGAAGGGTAACTGAAGCTTTCTTT. This chain links TRBV28 with TRBJ1-1; a weak D match, TRBD1 (6 bases). Trimming cost V 3 bases and J 5 bases, with 16 bases left between them. CDR3 length equals 15 residues. Germline V gene data show CDR1 as MDHEN and CDR2 as SYDVKM. Full variable domain (outside the CDR3, taken from reference TRBV28 and TRBJ1-1): DVKVTQSSRYLVKRTGEKVFLECVQDMDHENMFWYRQDPGLGLRLIYFSYDVKMKEKGDIPEGYSVSREKKERFSLILESASTNQTSMYLCASSFQGRRVTEAFFGQGTRLTVV.

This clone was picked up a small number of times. The CDR3 loop is CASSTGLLGYTF. The CDR3 region has the DNA TGCGCCAGCAGCACGGGACTTCTTGGCTACACCTTC. The V gene is TRBV5-1, the J gene TRBJ1-2; the D gene is possibly TRBD1 (5 bases). V lost 4 bases, J lost 7 bases, and 11 bases lay in between. The germline CDR1 and CDR2 sequences are SGHRS and YFSETQ. The length of the CDR3 is 12 residues.

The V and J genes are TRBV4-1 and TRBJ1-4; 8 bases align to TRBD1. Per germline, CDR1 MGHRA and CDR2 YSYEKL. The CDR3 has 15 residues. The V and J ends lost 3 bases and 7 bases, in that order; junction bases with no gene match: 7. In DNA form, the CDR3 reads TGCGCCAGCAGCCACGCCGGGACAGGAGCTGAAAAACTGTTTTTT. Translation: CASSHAGTGAEKLFF.

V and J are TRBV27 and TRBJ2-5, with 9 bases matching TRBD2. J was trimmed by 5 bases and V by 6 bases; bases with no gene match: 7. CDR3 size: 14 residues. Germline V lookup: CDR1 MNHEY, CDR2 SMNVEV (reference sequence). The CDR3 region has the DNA TGTGCCAGCAGGGCTAGCGGGAATGGGGAGACCCAGTACTTC. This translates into CASRASGNGETQYF.

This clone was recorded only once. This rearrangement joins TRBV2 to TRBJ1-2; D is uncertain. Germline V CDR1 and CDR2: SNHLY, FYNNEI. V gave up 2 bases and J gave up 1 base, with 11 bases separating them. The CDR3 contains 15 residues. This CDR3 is CASSEWSVFNYGYTF. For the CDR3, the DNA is TGTGCCAGCAGTGAATGGTCAGTTTTTAACTATGGCTACACCTTC.

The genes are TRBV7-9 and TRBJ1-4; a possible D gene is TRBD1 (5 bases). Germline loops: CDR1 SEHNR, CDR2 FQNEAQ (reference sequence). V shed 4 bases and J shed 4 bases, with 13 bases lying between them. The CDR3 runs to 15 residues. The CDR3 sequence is CASSSEQVLNEKLFF. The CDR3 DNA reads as TGTGCCAGCAGCTCAGAACAGGTTCTTAATGAAAAACTGTTTTTT.

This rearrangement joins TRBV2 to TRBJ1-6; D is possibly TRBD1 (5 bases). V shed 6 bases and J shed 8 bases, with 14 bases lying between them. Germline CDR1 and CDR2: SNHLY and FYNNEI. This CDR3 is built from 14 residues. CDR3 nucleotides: TGTGCCAGCAGGCCCGGACAAGCGGATTCACCCCTCCACTTT. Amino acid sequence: CASRPGQADSPLHF.

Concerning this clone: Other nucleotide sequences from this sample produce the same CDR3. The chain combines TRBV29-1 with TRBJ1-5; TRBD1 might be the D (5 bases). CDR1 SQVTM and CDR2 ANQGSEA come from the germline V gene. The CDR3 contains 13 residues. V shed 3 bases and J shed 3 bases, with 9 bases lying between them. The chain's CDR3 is CSVDQGPNQPQHF. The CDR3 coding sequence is TGCAGCGTTGATCAGGGACCCAATCAGCCCCAGCATTTT.

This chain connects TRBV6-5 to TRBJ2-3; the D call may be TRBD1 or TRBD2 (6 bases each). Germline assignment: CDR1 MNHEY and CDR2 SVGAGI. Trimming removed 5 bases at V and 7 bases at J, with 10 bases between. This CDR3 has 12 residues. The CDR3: CASSGGTYTQYF. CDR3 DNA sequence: TGTGCCAGCAGTGGGGGGACATATACGCAGTATTTT.

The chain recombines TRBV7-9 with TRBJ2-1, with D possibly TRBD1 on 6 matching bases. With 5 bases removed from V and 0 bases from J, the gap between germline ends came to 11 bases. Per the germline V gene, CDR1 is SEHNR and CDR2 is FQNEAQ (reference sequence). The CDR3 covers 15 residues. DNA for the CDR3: TGTGCCAGCAGCATCCGAGGGGGCTCCTACAATGAGCAGTTCTTC. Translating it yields CASSIRGGSYNEQFF.

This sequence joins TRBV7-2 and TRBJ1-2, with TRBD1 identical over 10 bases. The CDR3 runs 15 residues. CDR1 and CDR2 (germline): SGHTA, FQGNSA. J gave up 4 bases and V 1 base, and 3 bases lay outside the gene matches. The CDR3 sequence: CASSLGTGGSYGYTF. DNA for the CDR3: TGTGCCAGCAGCTTAGGGACAGGGGGAAGCTATGGCTACACCTTC.

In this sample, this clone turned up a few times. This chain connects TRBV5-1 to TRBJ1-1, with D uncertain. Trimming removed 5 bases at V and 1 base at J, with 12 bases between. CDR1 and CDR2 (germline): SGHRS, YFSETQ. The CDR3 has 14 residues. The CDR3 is CASSSGLTNTEAFF. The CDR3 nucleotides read TGCGCCAGCAGTTCCGGACTGACGAACACTGAAGCTTTCTTT.